Listed below are T cell receptor beta chains from one sample, sequenced in a study of blood T cell repertoires in COVID-19. Generated by immunoSEQ multiplex PCR, the TCRdb table keeps only in-frame clones and is missing some. The sample lists 200,000 to 300,000 clones, approximately 92% occurring once. The sample consisted of peripheral blood. These receptors all stem from a person aged 18-30 years with COVID-19, enrolled during active disease. Both conserved end residues are part of each CDR3. A D gene is named only where the DNA matches it firmly.

TRBV7-9,15,TRBD1,CASSSTSGQKNIQYF
TRBV5-6,12,-,CASSFGGDEQFF
TRBV11-2,18,TRBD2,CASSQGTSLLSGANVLTF
TRBV6-6,11,-,CASSAESPLHF
TRBV6-2/TRBV6-3,19,TRBD2,CASSSLGAGGPGSAREQYF
TRBV9,16,-,CASSVGGREAANEQFF
TRBV4-1,15,-,CASSIDSPSYNEQFF
TRBV3-1/TRBV3-2,16,TRBD1,CASSQIGDRVGNTIYF
TRBV6-5,13,-,CASSYSRDQPQHF
TRBV18,16,-,CASSPSPGSESYEQYF
TRBV5-1,16,-,CASSPIAETNTGELFF
TRBV5-6,14,-,CASRVTGSNQPQHF
TRBV5-1,14,TRBD1,CASGTGVPNTEAFF
TRBV27,17,TRBD2,CASSLLSGTSGRNEQFF
TRBV6-6,16,-,CASAYLFLLQVYEQYF
TRBV19,14,TRBD1,CASSTGQGSYEQYF
TRBV15,15,-,CATSRDSAGPYEQYF
TRBV7-9,16,TRBD1,CASSLAPRQGAYGYTF
TRBV10-3,16,TRBD2,CAISESPSGSLYEQYF
TRBV7-9,14,TRBD1,CASRGQGAHNEQFF
TRBV12-3/TRBV12-4,13,-,CASSPRGNYGYTF
TRBV3-1/TRBV3-2,18,TRBD1,CASSQPFGQGSGANVLTF
TRBV6-6,14,-,CASSYSRGGQPQHF
TRBV27,14,-,CASSMRGSNQPQHF
TRBV5-4,15,-,CASSLEAGSGYEQYF
TRBV10-3,17,-,CAISESTGSSGANVLTF
TRBV10-1,13,-,CASSDRDQETQYF
TRBV24-1,13,-,CATSDDRWETQYF
TRBV6-5,15,-,CASSYSSSSTHEQFF
TRBV5-1,15,-,CASSTPSGSYNEQFF
TRBV6-4,14,-,CSLAGDSYNSPLHF
TRBV10-3,15,TRBD1,CAIRVDRGMNTEAFF
TRBV28,11,-,CASSARREQYF
TRBV6-4,16,TRBD2,CASSGTRASGYNEQFF
TRBV5-4,16,TRBD1,CASSLDGDRDRNIQYF
TRBV27,17,TRBD2,CASSSGLAGGLDNEQFF
TRBV6-4,15,-,CASSVPFSSYNEQFF